Listed below are T cell receptor beta chains from one sample, sequenced in a study of cytomegalovirus exposure and HLA in healthy donors. The assay was immunoSEQ multiplex PCR, and TCRdb's table has in-frame clones only and misses some. The data show under 85,000 clones, approximately 92% seen once. The sequencing sample was made of PBMCs. These receptors all stem from a man in his late teens or twenties in good health and CMV-seropositive. Both conserved end residues are part of each CDR3. The D gene is left open where the match is weak. Expanded clones are given a class, and other clones once, few, many or no size at all.

CDR3aa,CDR3nt,j_gene,abundance,v_gene,d_gene
CASSQTGVGGYTF,TGTGCCAGCAGCCAGACAGGGGTGGGCGGCTACACCTTC,TRBJ1-2,NA,TRBV5-6,TRBD1
CASSRTSGTTDTQYF,TGTGCCAGCAGTCGGACTAGCGGGACCACAGATACGCAGTATTTT,TRBJ2-3,NA,TRBV6-4,TRBD2
CASSKEGTGESEQYF,TGTGCCAGCAGCAAAGAGGGGACAGGAGAGAGCGAGCAGTACTTC,TRBJ2-7,NA,TRBV21-1,NA
CASSFTLPGTDTEAFF,TGTGCCAGCAGCTTCACCCTACCCGGGACAGACACTGAAGCTTTCTTT,TRBJ1-1,NA,TRBV7-9,TRBD1
CASSQTRQGRSGEQYF,TGTGCCAGCAGCCAGACTCGACAGGGTAGGAGCGGCGAGCAGTACTTC,TRBJ2-7,NA,TRBV14,TRBD1
CASRSPRGSNEQFF,TGTGCCAGCAGGTCCCCGCGAGGGAGCAATGAGCAGTTCTTC,TRBJ2-1,NA,TRBV28,NA
CAWRTWDSKQYF,TGTGCCTGGAGGACGTGGGACTCCAAGCAGTATTTT,TRBJ2-3,NA,TRBV30,NA
CASSAGGGANVLTF,TGCGCCAGCAGCGCCGGCGGTGGGGCCAACGTCCTGACTTTC,TRBJ2-6,NA,TRBV5-1,NA
CASTPSRGINYGYTF,TGTGCCAGCACCCCCTCGCGCGGAATTAACTATGGCTACACCTTC,TRBJ1-2,NA,TRBV5-4,NA
CASSVPGLAGGDTQYF,TGCGCCAGCAGTGTCCCTGGACTAGCGGGGGGGGATACGCAGTATTTT,TRBJ2-3,NA,TRBV5-1,TRBD2
CASRVGLAGGFSYNEQFF,TGTGCCAGCAGGGTAGGACTAGCGGGAGGCTTCTCCTACAATGAGCAGTTCTTC,TRBJ2-1,NA,TRBV5-5,TRBD2
CASRQGLAGVVGELFF,TGTGCCAGCAGGCAAGGACTAGCGGGAGTGGTCGGGGAGCTGTTTTTT,TRBJ2-2,NA,TRBV28,TRBD2
CASSSTSGLSYEQYF,TGTGCCAGCAGTTCGACTAGCGGGCTTTCCTACGAGCAGTACTTC,TRBJ2-7,NA,TRBV27,TRBD2
CASSGLLSTEAFF,TGTGCCAGCAGTGGACTATTGAGCACTGAAGCTTTCTTT,TRBJ1-1,NA,TRBV27,NA
CASSQAQGRNSYEQYF,TGCGCCAGCAGCCAAGCGCAGGGTAGAAATTCCTACGAGCAGTACTTC,TRBJ2-7,NA,TRBV4-1,NA
CASSLYGGEGYGYTF,TGTGCCAGCAGTTTATACGGAGGGGAAGGCTATGGCTACACCTTC,TRBJ1-2,once,TRBV28,NA
CASSEGQGSSYEQYF,TGTGCCAGCAGTGAAGGACAGGGGAGTAGCTACGAGCAGTACTTC,TRBJ2-7,NA,TRBV6-1,TRBD1
CATSRDLAGVFF,TGTGCCACCAGCAGAGATCTAGCGGGAGTTTTCTTC,TRBJ2-1,once,TRBV15,TRBD2
CASSGPQQGAHPTDTQYF,TGTGCCAGCAGTGGCCCGCAACAGGGTGCGCATCCAACAGATACGCAGTATTTT,TRBJ2-3,NA,TRBV6-1,NA
CASSWGTGDYRAETQYF,TGCGCCAGCAGCTGGGGGACAGGGGACTATCGGGCAGAGACCCAGTACTTC,TRBJ2-5,NA,TRBV5-1,TRBD1
CASSLGHRNEQFF,TGTGCCAGCAGCTTGGGACATCGCAATGAGCAGTTCTTC,TRBJ2-1,NA,TRBV7-2,NA
CASSQGGAYPDTQYF,TGTGCCAGCAGCCAGGGTGGAGCCTACCCAGATACGCAGTATTTT,TRBJ2-3,NA,TRBV14,NA
CASSVGEQRREEQYF,TGTGCCAGCTCGGTTGGGGAACAGCGAAGGGAGGAGCAGTACTTC,TRBJ2-7,NA,TRBV6-5,NA
CASSYPNRGQETQYF,TGTGCCAGCAGTTACCCGAACAGGGGGCAAGAGACCCAGTACTTC,TRBJ2-5,NA,TRBV6-5,TRBD1
CASSLGLGGNQETQYF,TGCGCCAGCAGCTTGGGGCTTGGCGGAAACCAAGAGACCCAGTACTTC,TRBJ2-5,once,TRBV5-1,NA
CASKNRGRMNTEAFF,TGTGCCAGCAAGAACAGGGGCCGTATGAACACTGAAGCTTTCTTT,TRBJ1-1,once,TRBV28,TRBD1
CASSFGTSGSTDTQYF,TGCGCCAGCAGCTTCGGGACTAGCGGGAGCACAGATACGCAGTATTTT,TRBJ2-3,NA,TRBV5-1,TRBD2
CATSRDNPRAGGEQYF,TGTGCCACCAGCAGAGATAACCCGAGGGCCGGTGGCGAGCAGTACTTC,TRBJ2-7,NA,TRBV15,NA